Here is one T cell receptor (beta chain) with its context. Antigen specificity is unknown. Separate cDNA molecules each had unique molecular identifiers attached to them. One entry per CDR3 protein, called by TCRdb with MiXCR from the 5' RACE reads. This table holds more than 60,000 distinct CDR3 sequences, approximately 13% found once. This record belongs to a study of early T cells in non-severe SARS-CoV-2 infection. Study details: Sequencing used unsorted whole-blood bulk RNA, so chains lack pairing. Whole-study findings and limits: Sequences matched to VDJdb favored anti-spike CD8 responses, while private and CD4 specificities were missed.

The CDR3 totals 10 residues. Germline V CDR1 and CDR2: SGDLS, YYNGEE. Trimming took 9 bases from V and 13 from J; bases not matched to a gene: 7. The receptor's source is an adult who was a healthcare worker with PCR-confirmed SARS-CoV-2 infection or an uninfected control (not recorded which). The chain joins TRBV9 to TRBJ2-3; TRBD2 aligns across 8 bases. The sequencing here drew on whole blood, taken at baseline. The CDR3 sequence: CATGTRSEYF. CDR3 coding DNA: TGTGCCACCGGGACTAGGAGCGAGTATTTT. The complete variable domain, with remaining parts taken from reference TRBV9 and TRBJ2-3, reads DSGVTQTPKHLITATGQRVTLRCSPRSGDLSVYWYQQSLDQGLQFLIQYYNGEERAKGNILERFSAQQFPDLHSELNLSSLELGDSALYFCATGTRSEYFGPGTRLTVL.